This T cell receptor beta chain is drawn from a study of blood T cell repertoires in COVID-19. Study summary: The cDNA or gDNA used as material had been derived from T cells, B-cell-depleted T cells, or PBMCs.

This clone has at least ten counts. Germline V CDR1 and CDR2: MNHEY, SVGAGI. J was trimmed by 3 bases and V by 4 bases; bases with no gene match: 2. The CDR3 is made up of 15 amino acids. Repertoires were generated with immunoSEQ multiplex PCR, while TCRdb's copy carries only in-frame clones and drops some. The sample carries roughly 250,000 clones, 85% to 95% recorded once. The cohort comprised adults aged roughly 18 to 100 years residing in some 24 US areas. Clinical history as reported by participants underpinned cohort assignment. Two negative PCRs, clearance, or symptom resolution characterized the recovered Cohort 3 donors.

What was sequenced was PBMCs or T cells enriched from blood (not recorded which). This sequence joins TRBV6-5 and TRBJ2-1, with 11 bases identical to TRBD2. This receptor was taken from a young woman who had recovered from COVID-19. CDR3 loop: CASSFGTSGYNEQFF. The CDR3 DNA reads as TGTGCCAGCAGTTTCGGGACTAGCGGCTACAATGAGCAGTTCTTC.